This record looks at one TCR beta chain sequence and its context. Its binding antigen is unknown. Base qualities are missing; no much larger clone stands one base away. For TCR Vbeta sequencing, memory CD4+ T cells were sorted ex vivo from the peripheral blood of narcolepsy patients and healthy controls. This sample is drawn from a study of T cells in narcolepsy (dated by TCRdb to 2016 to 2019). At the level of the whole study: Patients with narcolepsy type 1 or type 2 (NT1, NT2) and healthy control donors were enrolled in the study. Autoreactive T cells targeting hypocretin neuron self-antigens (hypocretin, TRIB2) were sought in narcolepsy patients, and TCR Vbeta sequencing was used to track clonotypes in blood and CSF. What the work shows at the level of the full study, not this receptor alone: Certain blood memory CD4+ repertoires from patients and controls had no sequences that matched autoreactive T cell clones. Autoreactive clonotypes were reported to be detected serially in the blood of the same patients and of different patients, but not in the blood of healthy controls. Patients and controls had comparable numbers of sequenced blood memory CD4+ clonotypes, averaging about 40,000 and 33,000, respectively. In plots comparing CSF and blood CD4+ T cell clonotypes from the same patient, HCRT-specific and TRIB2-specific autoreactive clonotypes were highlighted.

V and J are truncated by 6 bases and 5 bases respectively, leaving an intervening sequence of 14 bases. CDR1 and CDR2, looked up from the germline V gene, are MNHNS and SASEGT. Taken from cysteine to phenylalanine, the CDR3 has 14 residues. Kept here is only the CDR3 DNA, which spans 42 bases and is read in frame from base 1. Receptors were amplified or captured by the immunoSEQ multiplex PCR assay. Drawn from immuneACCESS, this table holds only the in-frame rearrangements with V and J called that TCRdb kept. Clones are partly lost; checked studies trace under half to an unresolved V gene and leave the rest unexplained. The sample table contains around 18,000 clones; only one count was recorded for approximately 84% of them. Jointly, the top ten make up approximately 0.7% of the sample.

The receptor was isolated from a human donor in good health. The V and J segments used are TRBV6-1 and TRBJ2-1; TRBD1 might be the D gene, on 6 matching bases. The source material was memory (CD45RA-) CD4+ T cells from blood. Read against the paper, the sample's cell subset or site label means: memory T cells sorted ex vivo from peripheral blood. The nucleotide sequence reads TGTGCCAGCAGGTCGGACAGACTCCACAATGAGCAGTTCTTC. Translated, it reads CASRSDRLHNEQFF.